These 2 T cell receptor beta chains were all obtained from the same sample, sequenced in a study of T cells in Graves' hyperthyroidism and ophthalmopathy (dated by TCRdb to 2018 to 2020). Preparation of the library involved multiplex PCR. This sample was sequenced with an Illumina HiSeq 2000. TCR beta CDR3 regions were amplified from RNA transcripts. The first round of RT-PCR for the TCR CDR3 was performed with the HTBI primer set and the Qiagen OneStep RT-PCR kit. In TCRdb, the public reads were trimmed at Q25 with fastp and aligned with MiXCR, with productive beta chains retained. CDR3 protein duplicates are merged, each entry listing the most common genes and DNA. The sample data list 700,000 or so distinct CDR3 sequences, and 15% to 20% of these were observed just once. Around 7.7% of the sample belongs to the ten largest clones. Sequences were obtained from blood. These receptors all come from a man aged 18 to 29 with Graves' hyperthyroidism.

This clonotype was counted many times. V gene TRBV28 combines with J gene TRBJ2-1; D ambiguous. CDR1 and CDR2 (germline): MDHEN, SYDVKM. The CDR3 totals 15 residues. With 11 bases removed from V and 0 bases from J, the gap between germline ends came to 17 bases. CDR3 sequence (DNA): TGTGCCTCCCAAGCCACCCGGAGCTCCTACAATGAGCAGTTCTTC. As protein: CASQATRSSYNEQFF.

This clonotype was detected ten times or more. The J gene is TRBJ2-5, the V gene TRBV24-1; a possible D gene is TRBD1 (5 bases). V gave up 5 bases and J gave up 4 bases, with 7 bases separating them. CDR3 length: 12 amino acids. The germline V gene has CDR1 KGHDR and CDR2 SFDVKD. Here the CDR3 DNA reads TGTGCCACCAGTGGCAGGGCAGAGACCCAGTACTTC. Translated, it gives CATSGRAETQYF.